At least ten counts were recorded for the clone carrying this TCR beta chain. Its target is not known. The CDR3 sequence is 14 residues long. Trimming took 3 bases from V and 3 from J, leaving 12 bases between them. Germline V gene lookup returns CDR1 DFQATT and CDR2 SNEGSKA (reference sequence). The source of the sample is a study of CD8 T cells in ankylosing spondylitis. Findings and limits, study-wide: What seemed typical of ankylosing spondylitis blood was a TCR beta motif built from several highly homologous variants.

TCRdb ran MiXCR on the 5' RACE reads and lists one entry per CDR3 protein. The sample consists of more than 500,000 distinct CDR3 sequences, approximately 5.3% of them appearing once. What was sequenced was blood, either unsorted or a sorted T cell fraction (not recorded which). The TCR originated in a male donor with ankylosing spondylitis. The chain is built from TRBV20-1 and TRBJ2-1; D remains ambiguous. The CDR3 region has the DNA TGCAGTGCTAGTTATCCCCGGAGCTACAATGAGCAGTTCTTC. Translation: CSASYPRSYNEQFF.